This T cell receptor beta chain is from a study of neoadjuvant anti-PD-1 for oral cavity cancer. CDR3 length: 15 amino acids. The germline V gene has CDR1 SGHTA and CDR2 FQGNSA. Between the trimmed V and J ends, which lost 0 bases and 7 bases, there was a span of 15 bases. In regard to this clone: Its antigen remains unknown.

Some clones are missing from TCRdb's copy, which holds only in-frame ones; the method was immunoSEQ multiplex PCR. The table has 30,000 to 40,000 clones, about 83% seen once. General study results and limits: Only a few patients per response group were TCR-analyzed; validation needed.

This chain links TRBV7-2 with TRBJ1-1, with D possibly matching TRBD1 (6 bases). The sequence came from a person between 40 and 80 years old with oral cavity squamous cell carcinoma. The sequencing here drew on PBMCs, taken before nivolumab (anti-PD-1) treatment. CDR3 amino acids: CASSLAPGALNEAFF. CDR3 DNA sequence: TGTGCCAGCAGCTTAGCTCCGGGGGCGCTGAATGAAGCTTTCTTT.